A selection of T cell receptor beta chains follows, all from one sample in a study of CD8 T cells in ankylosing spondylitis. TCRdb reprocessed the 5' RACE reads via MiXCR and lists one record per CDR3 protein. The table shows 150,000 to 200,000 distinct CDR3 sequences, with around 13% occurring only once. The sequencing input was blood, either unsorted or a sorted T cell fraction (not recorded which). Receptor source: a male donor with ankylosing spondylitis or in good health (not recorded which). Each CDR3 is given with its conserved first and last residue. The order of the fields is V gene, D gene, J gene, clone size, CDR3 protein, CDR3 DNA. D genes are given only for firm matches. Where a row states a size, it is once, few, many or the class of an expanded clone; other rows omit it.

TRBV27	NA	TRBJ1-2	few	CASSLGPMMGYTF	TGTGCCAGCAGTCTGGGACCTATGATGGGCTACACCTTC
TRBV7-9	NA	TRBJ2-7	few	CASGPNPYEQYF	TGTGCCAGCGGTCCTAACCCCTACGAGCAGTACTTC
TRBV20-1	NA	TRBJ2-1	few	CSARKPTYNEQFF	TGCAGTGCTAGGAAGCCAACCTACAATGAGCAGTTCTTC
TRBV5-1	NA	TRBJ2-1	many	CASSPVPGGTYNEQFF	TGCGCCAGCAGCCCTGTTCCTGGCGGAACCTACAATGAGCAGTTCTTC
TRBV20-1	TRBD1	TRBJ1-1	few	CSAKDREQLNTEAFF	TGCAGTGCTAAAGACAGGGAGCAGCTGAACACTGAAGCTTTCTTT
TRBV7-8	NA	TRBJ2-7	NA	CASSSQGRTDTYEQYF	TGTGCCAGCAGCTCTCAGGGCAGGACAGATACCTACGAGCAGTACTTC
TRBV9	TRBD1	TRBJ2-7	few	CASSPRLSRTGSEYEQYF	TGTGCCAGCAGCCCCCGACTTAGTAGGACAGGTTCCGAATACGAGCAGTACTTC
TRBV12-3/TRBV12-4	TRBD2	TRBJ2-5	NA	CASSPLTLGLAVNQETQYF	TGTGCCAGCAGCCCCCTAACCCTTGGACTAGCAGTCAACCAAGAGACCCAGTACTTC
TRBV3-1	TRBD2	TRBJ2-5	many	CASSKGTSGIRETQYF	TGTGCCAGCAGCAAGGGGACTAGCGGGATCCGAGAGACCCAGTACTTC
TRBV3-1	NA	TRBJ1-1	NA	CASSQGASEVNTEAFF	TGTGCCAGCAGCCAAGGGGCCTCCGAGGTGAACACTGAAGCTTTCTTT
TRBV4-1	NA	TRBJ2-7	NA	CASSHTSRGYEQYF	TGCGCCAGCAGCCACACCTCCAGGGGTTACGAGCAGTACTTC
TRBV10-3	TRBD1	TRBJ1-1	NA	CAITSGTANTEAFF	TGTGCCATCACCTCAGGGACAGCTAACACTGAAGCTTTCTTT
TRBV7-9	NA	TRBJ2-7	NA	CASSSTEYEQYF	TGTGCCAGCAGCTCGACAGAGTACGAGCAGTACTTC
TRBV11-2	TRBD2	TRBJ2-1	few	CASSPVPPTSGGALWDEQFF	TGTGCCAGCAGCCCGGTCCCCCCGACTAGCGGGGGGGCCTTATGGGATGAGCAGTTCTTC
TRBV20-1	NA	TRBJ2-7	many	CSARDGAAYEQYF	TGCAGTGCTAGAGATGGTGCAGCCTACGAGCAGTACTTC
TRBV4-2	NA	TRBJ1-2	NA	CASSQEWGPGYGYTF	TGTGCCAGCAGCCAAGAGTGGGGACCTGGCTATGGCTACACCTTC
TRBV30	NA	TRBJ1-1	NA	CAWSEMNTEAFF	TGTGCCTGGAGTGAGATGAACACTGAAGCTTTCTTT
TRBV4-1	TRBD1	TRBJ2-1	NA	CASSRPPGQGAHNEQFF	TGCGCCAGCAGCCGACCTCCGGGACAGGGGGCCCACAATGAGCAGTTCTTC
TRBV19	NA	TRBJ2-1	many	CASSLPGERGYNEQFF	TGTGCCAGTAGTCTCCCCGGCGAAAGGGGCTACAATGAGCAGTTCTTC
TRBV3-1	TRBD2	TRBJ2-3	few	CASSQVFGGAADTQYF	TGTGCCAGCAGCCAAGTCTTCGGGGGGGCAGCAGATACGCAGTATTTT
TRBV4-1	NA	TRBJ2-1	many	CASSQDHRGGYEQFF	TGCGCCAGCAGCCAAGATCACAGGGGAGGTTATGAGCAGTTCTTC
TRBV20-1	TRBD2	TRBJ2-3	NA	CSARARAASGHSTDTQYF	TGCAGTGCTAGAGCACGAGCTGCTAGCGGCCATAGCACAGATACGCAGTATTTT
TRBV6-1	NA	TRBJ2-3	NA	CASSDLAGGEDTQYF	TGTGCCAGCAGTGACCTAGCAGGTGGGGAAGATACGCAGTATTTT
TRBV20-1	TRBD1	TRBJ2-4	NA	CSARDGTDKNIQYF	TGCAGTGCTAGAGATGGGACAGACAAAAACATTCAGTACTTC
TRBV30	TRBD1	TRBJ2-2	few	CAWSGGTVFF	TGTGCCTGGAGTGGGGGGACAGTGTTTTTT
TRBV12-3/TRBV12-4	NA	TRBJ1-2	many	CASSGYGYTF	TGTGCCAGCAGCGGCTATGGCTACACCTTC
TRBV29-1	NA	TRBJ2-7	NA	CSVGNSPGDYEQYF	TGCAGCGTTGGAAACAGTCCGGGGGACTACGAGCAGTACTTC
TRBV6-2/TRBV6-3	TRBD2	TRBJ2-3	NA	CASSYGGGSTDTRYF	TGTGCCAGCAGTTATGGCGGGGGAAGCACAGATACGCGGTATTTT
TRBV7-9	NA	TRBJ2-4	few	CASSYGTLYGIQYF	TGTGCCAGCAGCTACGGGACGTTATACGGCATTCAGTACTTC
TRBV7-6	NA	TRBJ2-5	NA	CASSLEGVAWETQYF	TGTGCCAGCAGCTTAGAGGGGGTTGCCTGGGAGACCCAGTACTTC
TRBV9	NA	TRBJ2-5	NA	CASSGDYQETQYF	TGTGCCAGCAGCGGGGACTACCAAGAGACCCAGTACTTC
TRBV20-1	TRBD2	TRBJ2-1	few	CSARRLAGGIEQFF	TGCAGTGCTAGGAGACTAGCGGGGGGAATTGAGCAGTTCTTC
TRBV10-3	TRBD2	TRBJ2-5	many	CAISEQPGLEEETQYF	TGTGCCATCAGTGAGCAGCCGGGACTAGAGGAAGAGACCCAGTACTTC
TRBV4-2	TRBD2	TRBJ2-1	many	CASSQETAGVYNEQFF	TGTGCCAGCAGCCAAGAGACGGCGGGAGTGTACAATGAGCAGTTCTTC
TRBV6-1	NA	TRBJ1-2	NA	CASSESQGSGYTF	TGTGCCAGCAGTGAATCGCAGGGAAGTGGCTACACCTTC
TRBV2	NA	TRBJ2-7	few	CASREGLVEQYF	TGTGCCAGCAGGGAAGGGCTAGTCGAGCAGTACTTC
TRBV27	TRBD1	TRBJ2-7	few	CASRPPGTGNEQYF	TGTGCCAGCAGGCCCCCCGGGACAGGAAACGAGCAGTACTTC
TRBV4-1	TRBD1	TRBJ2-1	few	CASSAGTGNYNEQFF	TGCGCCAGCAGCGCCGGGACAGGTAATTACAATGAGCAGTTCTTC
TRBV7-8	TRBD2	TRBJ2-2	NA	CASSWTSGAGELFF	TGTGCCAGCAGCTGGACTAGCGGGGCCGGGGAGCTGTTTTTT
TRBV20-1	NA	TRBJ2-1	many	CSARGSGDYNEQFF	TGCAGTGCTAGAGGTTCGGGGGACTACAATGAGCAGTTCTTC
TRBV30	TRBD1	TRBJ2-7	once	CAWKVPTTGSYEQYF	TGTGCCTGGAAGGTACCGACGACAGGGAGCTACGAGCAGTACTTC
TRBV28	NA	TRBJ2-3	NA	CASSYHRDTWDGTQYF	TGTGCCAGCAGTTATCACCGGGACACCTGGGACGGTACGCAGTATTTT
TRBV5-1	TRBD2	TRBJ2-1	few	CASSLGLAGPSSYNEQFF	TGCGCCAGCAGCTTAGGACTAGCGGGACCTAGCTCCTACAATGAGCAGTTCTTC
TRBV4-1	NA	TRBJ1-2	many	CASSQEPGYSYYGYTF	TGCGCCAGCAGCCAAGAACCAGGATATTCATACTATGGCTACACCTTC
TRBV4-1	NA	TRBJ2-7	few	CASSQGSEQYF	TGCGCCAGCTCCCAGGGTAGCGAGCAGTACTTC
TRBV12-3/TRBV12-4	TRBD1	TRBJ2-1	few	CASSSIGGQTLRGQFF	TGTGCCAGCAGTTCGATAGGGGGACAGACCCTCCGAGGGCAGTTCTTC
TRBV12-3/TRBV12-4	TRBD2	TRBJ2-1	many	CASSSGLAQNEQFF	TGTGCCAGCAGTTCGGGACTAGCACAGAATGAGCAGTTCTTC
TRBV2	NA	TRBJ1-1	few	CASSGAKTEAFF	TGTGCCAGCAGTGGGGCGAAGACTGAAGCTTTCTTT
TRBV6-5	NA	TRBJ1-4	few	CASSSGETNEKLFF	TGTGCCAGCAGTTCGGGGGAAACTAATGAAAAACTGTTTTTT
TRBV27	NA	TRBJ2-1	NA	CASRSVLQDRGSYNEQFF	TGTGCCAGCAGATCTGTACTCCAGGATCGAGGCTCCTACAATGAGCAGTTCTTC
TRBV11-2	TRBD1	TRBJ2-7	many	CASSLGQSYEQYF	TGTGCCAGCAGCCTGGGACAGTCTTACGAGCAGTACTTC
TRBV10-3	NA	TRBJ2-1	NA	CAISEEEQGHYNEQFF	TGTGCCATCAGTGAAGAAGAACAGGGTCACTACAATGAGCAGTTCTTC
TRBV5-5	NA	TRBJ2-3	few	CASSLDSFTDTQYF	TGTGCCAGCAGCTTAGACAGTTTCACAGATACGCAGTATTTT
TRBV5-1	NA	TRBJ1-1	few	CASSWSGPEAFF	TGCGCCAGCAGCTGGTCGGGACCTGAAGCTTTCTTT
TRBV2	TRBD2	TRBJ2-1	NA	CASRKAGAFYNEQFF	TGTGCCAGCAGGAAAGCGGGGGCTTTCTACAATGAGCAGTTCTTC
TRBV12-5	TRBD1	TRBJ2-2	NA	CASVKGQTNTGELFF	TGTGCTAGTGTTAAGGGACAGACGAACACCGGGGAGCTGTTTTTT
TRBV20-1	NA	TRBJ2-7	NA	CSARGQGNSYEQYF	TGCAGTGCTAGAGGGCAGGGAAACTCCTACGAGCAGTACTTC
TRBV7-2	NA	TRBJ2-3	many	CASSPNRLADTQYF	TGTGCCAGCAGCCCTAACCGTCTAGCGGATACGCAGTATTTT